Sequencing of this T cell receptor (beta chain) was carried out in a study of cytomegalovirus exposure and HLA in healthy donors. Notes on the study in general: Per a later analysis, under 20,000 TCR beta sequences showed association with HLA alleles at 0.05 false discovery rate.

As concerns this clone: Its antigen is unidentified.

Primers included in the PCR were 60 Vbeta and 13 Jbeta primers. Generated by immunoSEQ multiplex PCR, the TCRdb table keeps only in-frame clones and is missing some. The sample lists roughly 98,000 clones, under 70% seen once, with less than 2.5% in the top ten. The sequence derives from a man aged 45 to 65 in good health and CMV-seronegative. Sequences were obtained from PBMCs.

The CDR3: CATSRGPILGGELFF. DNA for the CDR3: TGTGCCACCAGCAGAGGCCCGATCCTCGGCGGGGAGCTGTTTTTT. The rearrangement links TRBV15 to TRBJ2-2; D remains ambiguous. The germline gives CDR1 LNHNV, CDR2 YYDKDF (reference sequence). V dropped 1 base and J dropped 7 bases, with 13 bases sitting between them. This CDR3 is built from 15 residues.